These 26 T cell receptor beta chains share one sample of origin, sequenced in a study of T cells in Graves' hyperthyroidism and ophthalmopathy. RNA transcripts served as the template for amplifying TCR beta CDR3 regions. HTBI primers were used for first-round RT-PCR of the TCR CDR3. From the multiplex PCR reads, TCRdb called clonotypes with MiXCR, one entry per CDR3 protein. The top ten hold roughly 13% of the sample, which has around 500,000 distinct CDR3 sequences, approximately 14% seen once. Sequencing used blood. All receptors derive from a woman in her 40s with Graves' hyperthyroidism.

This clonotype was detected ten times or more. The chain carries TRBV7-2 and TRBJ2-2; 13 nucleotides align to TRBD2. The CDR3 consists of 16 residues. Per the germline V gene, CDR1 is SGHTA and CDR2 is FQGNSA. J gave up 4 bases and V 4 bases, and 3 bases lay outside the gene matches. DNA of the CDR3: TGTGCCAGCAGCTCCGGACTAGCGGGAGCCACCGGGGAGCTGTTTTTT. Residues: CASSSGLAGATGELFF.

With respect to this clonotype: A much bigger clone sits one base away, suggesting this may be a read error. The chain is built from TRBV7-2 and TRBJ2-7; D possibly corresponds to TRBD1 (6 bases). The V and J ends lost 4 bases and 7 bases respectively, with 17 bases between them. This CDR3 is built from 14 residues. CDR1 is SGHTA and CDR2 is FQGNSA in the germline V gene. CDR3 amino acids: CASSSRGPEEEQYF. CDR3 nucleotide sequence: TGTGCCAGCAGCTCCAGGGGCCCTGAGGAGGAGCAGTACTTC. The whole variable domain, filled in from reference TRBV7-2 and TRBJ2-7, reads GAGVSQSPSNKVTEKGKDVELRCDPISGHTALYWYRQSLGQGLEFLIYFQGNSAPDKSGLPSDRFSAERTGGSVSTLTIQRTQQEDSAVYLCASSSRGPEEEQYFGPGTRLTVT.

The rearrangement joins TRBV4-2 to TRBJ1-2; D not certain. The CDR3 is 13 amino acids. CDR1 and CDR2 (germline): LGHNA, YNFKEQ. The V and J ends lost 1 base and 4 bases respectively, with 7 bases between them. This CDR3 reads CASSQGRIYGYTF. CDR3 in DNA: TGTGCCAGCAGCCAAGGGCGGATCTATGGCTACACCTTC.

This clonotype came up many times. The rearrangement joins TRBV10-3 to TRBJ2-1; 7 positions agree with TRBD1. This CDR3 comprises 14 residues. J was trimmed by 8 bases and V by 7 bases; bases with no gene match: 11. Germline V gene lookup returns CDR1 ENHRY and CDR2 SYGVKD. CDR3 coding DNA: TGTGCCATCATAAACCCTGACAGGGCCCATGAGCAGTTCTTC. Protein sequence: CAIINPDRAHEQFF.

This clonotype was counted a few times. This sequence joins TRBV6-1 and TRBJ1-2; D may be TRBD1 (6 bases). The CDR3 is 13 residues long. CDR1 MNHNS and CDR2 SASEGT come from the germline V gene. Trimming took 2 bases from V and 8 from J, leaving 12 bases between them. DNA of the CDR3: TGTGCCAGCAGTGAACGGGGGGCGGAGGGCTACACCTTC. It translates to CASSERGAEGYTF.

This chain links TRBV20-1 with TRBJ1-1, with D unclear. The germline V gene has CDR1 DFQATT and CDR2 SNEGSKA (reference sequence). V was cut by 6 bases and J by 0 bases, with 17 bases left in between. The CDR3 covers 15 residues. The CDR3 nucleotides read TGCAGTGCCCGCCCTTACTCCAACATGAACACTGAAGCTTTCTTT. It specifies CSARPYSNMNTEAFF.

This clonotype was seen at least ten times. V and J are TRBV29-1 and TRBJ2-7, with 7 nucleotides matching TRBD1. The V gene end was trimmed by 0 bases and the J gene end by 5 bases; junction bases not matched to a gene: 10. Per the germline V gene, CDR1 is SQVTM and CDR2 is ANQGSEA. The CDR3 has 15 amino acids. Here the CDR3 reads CSVEDGAGGNDEQYF. CDR3 bases: TGCAGCGTTGAAGATGGGGCAGGGGGTAACGACGAGCAGTACTTC.

There are many counts of this clonotype. The chain is built from TRBV20-1 and TRBJ2-3; 13 bases fit TRBD2. CDR1 and CDR2 (germline): DFQATT, SNEGSKA (reference sequence). Trimming at V came to 6 bases and at J to 3 bases, leaving 12 bases not matched to a gene. This CDR3 spans 17 amino acids. CDR3 amino acids: CSAPPGLAGLLTDTQYF. The CDR3 DNA reads TGCAGTGCCCCTCCGGGACTAGCGGGGCTCCTGACAGATACGCAGTATTTT.

This clonotype appeared many times. The chain is built from TRBV2 and TRBJ2-3; D not resolved. V lost 7 bases and J lost 0, with 8 bases in between. CDR1 SNHLY and CDR2 FYNNEI come from the germline V gene. CDR3 size: 13 residues. For the CDR3, the DNA is TGTGCCAGCAATCCAGCTAGCACAGATACGCAGTATTTT. It codes for CASNPASTDTQYF.

The rearrangement links TRBV12-3 or TRBV12-4 to TRBJ2-1; unclear D gene. The CDR3 length is 13 residues. Trimming took 10 bases from V and 8 from J, leaving 18 bases between them. For the CDR3, the DNA is TGTGCCAACAGCGCCCCCGGCCGCGATGAGCAGTTCTTC. Its protein product is CANSAPGRDEQFF.

In its sample, this clonotype was seen a few times. This sequence joins TRBV5-1 and TRBJ1-1, with no clear D. Germline CDR1 and CDR2: SGHRS and YFSETQ. Between the trimmed V and J ends, which lost 2 bases and 2 bases, there was a span of 7 bases. The CDR3 length is 13 residues. CDR3 in amino acids: CASSLFYNTEAFF. The CDR3 DNA is TGCGCCAGCAGCTTATTCTATAACACTGAAGCTTTCTTT.

This clonotype was seen at least ten times. The V gene is TRBV28, the J gene TRBJ2-7; 8 bases are a match to TRBD1. The CDR3 covers 16 residues. With V trimmed by 5 bases and J by 6 bases, 15 bases remained unmatched. Germline V gives CDR1 MDHEN, CDR2 SYDVKM. The CDR3 DNA sequence: TGTGCCAGCAGTGGGCAGGTCGGGGCAGGGGGCTGCGAGCAGTACTTC. Translating gives CASSGQVGAGGCEQYF.

This clonotype was recorded many times. V and J are TRBV30 and TRBJ2-7; D remains ambiguous. Trimming stripped 2 bases from V and 6 bases from J, with 17 bases between. Per the germline V gene, CDR1 is GTSNPN and CDR2 is SVGIG (reference sequence). The CDR3 extends over 14 amino acids. CDR3: CAWSLKQNTVEQYF. CDR3 sequence (DNA): TGTGCCTGGAGTCTAAAACAGAACACCGTCGAGCAGTACTTC.

V is TRBV30 and J is TRBJ2-3; 10 bases line up with TRBD2. Germline lookup yields CDR1 GTSNPN and CDR2 SVGIG (reference sequence). The length of the CDR3 is 15 residues. The V and J ends lost 7 bases and 2 bases, in that order; junction bases with no gene match: 9. The CDR3 region has the DNA TGTGCCTCGAGCGGGAGGGTAGGGGACACAGATACGCAGTATTTT. This gives the protein CASSGRVGDTDTQYF.

This clonotype was seen many times. The CDR3: CASSLSTVWGADSPLHF. CDR3 nucleotide sequence: TGTGCCAGCAGTTTATCGACTGTGTGGGGGGCGGATTCACCCCTCCACTTT. This rearrangement joins TRBV28 to TRBJ1-6; D might be TRBD1 (6 bases). The CDR3 is 17 residues long. The V end was cut by 1 base, the J end by 8 bases, with 18 bases between. CDR1 is MDHEN and CDR2 is SYDVKM in the germline V gene.

The genes are TRBV20-1 and TRBJ2-4; TRBD1 agrees at 7 bases. The ends lost 6 bases at V and 1 base at J; junction bases unmatched: 3. Germline lookup yields CDR1 DFQATT and CDR2 SNEGSKA (reference sequence). The CDR3 runs 13 residues. The CDR3 coding sequence is TGCAGTGCACAGGGGCCTGCCAAAAACATTCAGTACTTC. It is translated as CSAQGPAKNIQYF.

Many counts were recorded for this clonotype. The chain has TRBV20-1 and TRBJ2-3; 7 bases map to TRBD2. V dropped 6 bases and J dropped 2; count of bases not matched to a gene: 5. The CDR3 contains 13 residues. Germline lookup yields CDR1 DFQATT and CDR2 SNEGSKA (reference sequence). CDR3 sequence reads: CSAPSGATDTQYF. The CDR3 coding sequence is TGCAGTGCCCCTAGCGGAGCCACAGATACGCAGTATTTT.

The sample holds a few counts of this clonotype. The chain links TRBV28 to TRBJ1-4, with D unresolved. The CDR3 contains 14 residues. Germline CDR1 is MDHEN and CDR2 is SYDVKM. Trimming pared 6 bases from V and 3 bases from J, leaving 11 bases between. This CDR3 reads CASSKRPANEKLFF. The CDR3 DNA sequence: TGTGCCAGCAGCAAGCGGCCCGCTAATGAAAAACTGTTTTTT. Full variable domain (rest looked up from reference TRBV28 and TRBJ1-4): DVKVTQSSRYLVKRTGEKVFLECVQDMDHENMFWYRQDPGLGLRLIYFSYDVKMKEKGDIPEGYSVSREKKERFSLILESASTNQTSMYLCASSKRPANEKLFFGSGTQLSVL.

This clonotype turned up a few times. The chain uses TRBV9 and TRBJ2-5, with TRBD2 matching over 8 bases. J lost 5 bases, V lost 4 bases, and 10 bases had no gene match. Germline V gene data show CDR1 as SGDLS and CDR2 as YYNGEE. The CDR3 runs to 15 residues. The CDR3 here is CASSSGGAVEETQYF. In DNA, the CDR3 is TGTGCCAGCAGCTCGGGAGGGGCGGTGGAGGAGACCCAGTACTTC.

This clonotype was seen many times. CDR3: CASNTREGGETQYF. In DNA form, the CDR3 reads TGTGCCAGCAACACGAGGGAGGGGGGAGAGACCCAGTACTTC. The rearrangement links TRBV27 to TRBJ2-5, with D possibly being TRBD2 (7 bases). V was clipped by 7 bases and J by 4 bases, with 16 bases between them. This CDR3 has 14 residues. The germline CDR1 and CDR2 sequences are MNHEY and SMNVEV (reference sequence).

This clonotype occurred many times. The rearrangement joins TRBV28 to TRBJ1-1, with unresolved D. Germline V CDR1 and CDR2: MDHEN, SYDVKM. This CDR3 contains 12 residues. V shed 8 bases and J shed 5 bases, with 12 bases lying between them. DNA of the CDR3: TGTGCCAGCTGTGAGGTTGGTACTGAAGCTTTCTTT. Translating gives CASCEVGTEAFF.

The J gene is TRBJ2-7, the V gene TRBV5-1; the D gene is possibly TRBD2 (6 bases). V was cut by 4 bases and J by 2 bases, with 16 bases left in between. The CDR3 spans 15 residues. CDR1 and CDR2 from the germline V gene are SGHRS and YFSETQ. The CDR3 reads CASSVDGGMAYEQYF. CDR3 nucleotides: TGCGCCAGCAGCGTCGACGGCGGGATGGCCTACGAGCAGTACTTC.

Regarding this clonotype: Just one base apart from a much larger clone, this may be a read error. The chain recombines TRBV6-5 with TRBJ1-1; D is possibly TRBD1 (5 bases). The germline gives CDR1 MNHEY, CDR2 SVGAGI. This CDR3 contains 14 residues. V lost 1 base and J 4 bases, leaving 10 bases between the germline ends. The CDR3, as DNA: TGTGCCAGCAGTTACTTGATCGGGGGCACTGAAGCTTTCTTT. Its protein is CASSYLIGGTEAFF.

The chain links TRBV29-1 to TRBJ1-2, with D perhaps TRBD1 (5 bases). V lost 0 bases and J lost 7, with 15 bases in between. The germline V gene has CDR1 SQVTM and CDR2 ANQGSEA. CDR3 size: 14 residues. The CDR3 sequence is CSVEDFGGKGGYTF. The CDR3 region has the DNA TGCAGCGTTGAAGATTTTGGGGGGAAGGGTGGCTACACCTTC.

About this clonotype itself: A single base separates this from a much larger clone, so it may be a read error. V is TRBV5-1 and J is TRBJ2-1, with 9 bases lining up with TRBD2. V was clipped by 3 bases and J by 9 bases; unmatched bases: 10. Germline assignment: CDR1 SGHRS and CDR2 YFSETQ. The CDR3 consists of 15 residues. The CDR3 reads CASSSVAGASGEQFF. CDR3 nucleotides: TGCGCCAGCAGCTCGGTAGCGGGAGCTTCCGGTGAGCAGTTCTTC.

Concerning this clonotype: Since a much larger clone is just one base distant, this may be a read error. The J gene is TRBJ2-2, the V gene TRBV5-6; no definite D call. The CDR3 totals 14 residues. Per germline, CDR1 SGHDT and CDR2 YYEEEE. V was pared by 0 bases and J by 3 bases, with 6 bases between. Written as DNA, the CDR3 is TGTGCCAGCAGCTTGGCTTTGGACACCGGGGAGCTGTTTTTT. Its translation is CASSLALDTGELFF. The full variable domain, with the rest looked up from reference TRBV5-6 and TRBJ2-2, is DAGVTQSPTHLIKTRGQQVTLRCSPKSGHDTVSWYQQALGQGPQFIFQYYEEEERQRGNFPDRFSGHQFPNYSSELNVNALLLGDSALYLCASSLALDTGELFFGEGSRLTVL.